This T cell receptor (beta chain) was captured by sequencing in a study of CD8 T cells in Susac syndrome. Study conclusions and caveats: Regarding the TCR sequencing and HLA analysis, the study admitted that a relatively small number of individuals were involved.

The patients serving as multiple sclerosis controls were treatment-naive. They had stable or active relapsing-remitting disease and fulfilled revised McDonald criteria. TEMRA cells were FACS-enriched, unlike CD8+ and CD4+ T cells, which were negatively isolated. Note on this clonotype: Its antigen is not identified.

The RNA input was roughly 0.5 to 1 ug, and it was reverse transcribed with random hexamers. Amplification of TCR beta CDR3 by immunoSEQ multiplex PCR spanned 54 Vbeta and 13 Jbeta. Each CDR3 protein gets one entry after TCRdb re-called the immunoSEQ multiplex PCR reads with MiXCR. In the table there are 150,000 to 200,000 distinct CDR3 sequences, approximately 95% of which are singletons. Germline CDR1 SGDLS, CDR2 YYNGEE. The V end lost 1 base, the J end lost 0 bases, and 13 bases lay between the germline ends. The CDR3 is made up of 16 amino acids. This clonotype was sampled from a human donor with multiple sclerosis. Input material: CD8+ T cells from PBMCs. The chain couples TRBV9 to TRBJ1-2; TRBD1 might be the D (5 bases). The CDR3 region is CASSVTGSNSNYGYTF. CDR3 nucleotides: TGTGCCAGCAGCGTAACAGGTTCTAATTCTAACTATGGCTACACCTTC.